This is a list of T cell receptor beta chains from one sample in a study of neurological immune-mediated disorders. TCRdb independently ran MiXCR on the 5' RACE reads; one entry per CDR3 protein. The sample records roughly 60,000 distinct CDR3 sequences, 4% being singletons. Sequencing was carried out using CD4+ T cells from blood. The receptors stem from a woman aged 40 to 50 with multiple sclerosis. Both conserved end residues are trimmed from each CDR3. Fields, in order: V gene, J gene, CDR3 protein.

>TRBV10-3|TRBJ2-7
AISESRATYEQY
>TRBV2|TRBJ2-3
ASSSSGGATDTQY
>TRBV10-3|TRBJ1-2
AISERSLGGYT
>TRBV5-1|TRBJ2-1
ASRAGLNNEQF
>TRBV5-1|TRBJ1-1
ASRTGTATEAF
>TRBV5-6|TRBJ2-3
ASSSGLAGADTQY
>TRBV6-2/TRBV6-3|TRBJ2-3
ASRLGGSTDTQY
>TRBV5-4|TRBJ1-1
ASSYPPGQGASTEAF
>TRBV4-1|TRBJ1-1
ASSPAPRGAGEAF
>TRBV9|TRBJ1-1
ASSVQGSLTTEAF
>TRBV6-1|TRBJ2-2
ASMQGARTGELF
>TRBV7-8|TRBJ2-3
ASSFDSTDTQY
>TRBV18|TRBJ1-1
ASSQREATEAF
>TRBV24-1|TRBJ2-3
ATSEVTDTQY
>TRBV6-5|TRBJ2-7
ASRGTGWTSYEQY
>TRBV15|TRBJ1-4
ATSGDWGKLF
>TRBV20-1|TRBJ2-4
SLIQDQNIQY
>TRBV3-1|TRBJ1-3
ASSQEGWKGNTIY
>TRBV6-4|TRBJ2-4
ASSHDRGDIQY
>TRBV9|TRBJ2-7
ASSVDPGTYEQY
>TRBV20-1|TRBJ1-1
SASYLQGGTEAF
>TRBV6-1|TRBJ2-7
ASSELTTRSYEQY
>TRBV7-9|TRBJ2-3
ASSPGLSTDTQY
>TRBV5-1|TRBJ2-7
ASSLAPGYEQY
>TRBV4-1|TRBJ2-5
ASSQDWGVQETQY
>TRBV9|TRBJ2-1
ASSVGASSNEQF
>TRBV6-5|TRBJ1-2
ASSYGGRGQEGYT
>TRBV5-1|TRBJ2-7
ASSLEGAEQY
>TRBV4-1|TRBJ1-6
ASSSQTGAGSPLH
>TRBV2|TRBJ1-1
ASSEQGRDTEAF
>TRBV11-2|TRBJ2-1
ASSQTRGYNEQF
>TRBV4-2|TRBJ2-1
ASSPRLAGGYSYNEQF
>TRBV20-1|TRBJ1-6
SARDQMGKYSPLH
>TRBV2|TRBJ2-1
ASLGQWGGDEQF
>TRBV20-1|TRBJ2-3
SARLGRTDTQY
>TRBV7-2|TRBJ1-5
ASSLAQRTRFNQPQH
>TRBV5-1|TRBJ2-3
ASSPMTGSDTQY
>TRBV27|TRBJ1-1
ASRRSGQGNTEAF
>TRBV6-5|TRBJ2-2
ASGEGGELF
>TRBV10-3|TRBJ2-1
AISGPRDRGSSNEQF
>TRBV7-2|TRBJ2-5
ASSRNRGTAQETQY